The clone carrying this TCR beta chain was detected only a few times. The CDR3 has 14 residues. Germline CDR1 and CDR2: SEHNR and FQNEAQ (reference sequence). Trimming removed 4 bases at V and 5 bases at J, with 11 bases between. The sample comes from a study of blood T cell repertoires in COVID-19. Some clones are missing from TCRdb's copy, which holds only in-frame ones; the method was immunoSEQ multiplex PCR. The table lists fewer than 400,000 clones, over 80% of them singletons. The sequence came from a woman aged 18-29 years who had recovered from COVID-19. The chain couples TRBV7-9 to TRBJ1-4; perhaps TRBD1 as D (6 bases). Material for sequencing was PBMCs or T cells enriched from blood (not recorded which). The CDR3 DNA reads as TGTGCCAGCAGCTCAAACACAGGGAATGAAAAACTGTTTTTT. It is translated as CASSSNTGNEKLFF.